Listed here are 3 T cell receptor beta chains from one sample, sequenced in a study of blood T cells in healthy people across ages. The second PCR ran about 6 to 12 cycles with a sample-barcoded 5' primer and J-beta primers. MiXCR, run by TCRdb on the 5' RACE reads, gives a single entry per CDR3 protein. This table has some 900,000 distinct CDR3 sequences, about 48% appearing once. The sample consisted of blood. The receptors originated from a man aged 25-45 years in good health.

Of note for this clonotype: An end of the junction does not agree with germline; a read error may underlie this. The chain employs TRBV12-3 or TRBV12-4 and TRBJ2-2, with D unclear. This CDR3 comprises 12 residues. The CDR3 sequence is CAGSLGAGELFF. As DNA, the CDR3 is TGTGCCGGCAGTTTAGGAGCCGGGGAGCTGTTTTTT.

V is TRBV14 and J is TRBJ2-1; TRBD1 aligns across 9 bases. V shed 0 bases and J 0 bases; nucleotides not matched to a gene: 0. The CDR3 runs to 16 residues. The germline gives CDR1 SGHDN, CDR2 FVKESK. The CDR3 loop is CASSQETGGSYNEQFF. In nucleotides, the CDR3 is TGTGCCAGCAGCCAAGAGACAGGGGGCTCCTACAATGAGCAGTTCTTC. The variable domain in full, completed from reference TRBV14 and TRBJ2-1, reads EAGVTQFPSHSVIEKGQTVTLRCDPISGHDNLYWYRRVMGKEIKFLLHFVKESKQDESGMPNNRFLAERTGGTYSTLKVQPAELEDSGVYFCASSQETGGSYNEQFFGPGTRLTVL.

This clonotype appeared a few times. The V and J genes are TRBV5-1 and TRBJ2-1; D might be TRBD2 (6 bases). Germline CDR1 SGHRS, CDR2 YFSETQ. This CDR3 contains 14 residues. V lost 4 bases and J 14 bases, leaving 22 bases between the germline ends. The CDR3 region has the DNA TGCGCCAGCAGCCCGGAGGGGCGGAGTAGTCAAAAGTTCTTC. Translating it yields CASSPEGRSSQKFF.